What follows are 25 T cell receptor beta chains derived from one specimen sequenced in a study of shared clonotypes between healthy human individuals. Measured with immunoSEQ multiplex PCR; TCRdb has only the in-frame clones, and not every one. The sample lists over a million clones, approximately 72% seen once, with 1.4% to 1.5% in the top ten. The sample was memory CD4+ T cells sorted from blood. Subset given: CD45RA-negative fraction. These receptors were taken from a man between 18 and 29 years old in good health.

Remarks on this clone: In the same sample, other DNA sequences code for this CDR3. The chain couples TRBV5-1 to TRBJ2-2, with 8 bases aligning to TRBD2. The CDR3 contains 15 residues. V lost 4 bases to trimming and J lost 0 bases; unmatched junction nucleotides: 2. The germline gives CDR1 SGHRS, CDR2 YFSETQ. Here the CDR3 reads CASSPGLANTGELFF. DNA for the CDR3: TGCGCCAGCAGCCCGGGACTAGCGAACACCGGGGAGCTGTTTTTT.

The chain is built from TRBV9 and TRBJ2-5; no firm D call. The CDR3 contains 12 residues. Germline V gives CDR1 SGDLS, CDR2 YYNGEE. The V and J ends lost 0 bases and 9 bases respectively, with 9 bases between them. CDR3 DNA sequence: TGTGCCAGCAGCGTAGAATCTGGTGCCCAGTACTTC. It codes for CASSVESGAQYF.

This chain joins TRBV7-2 and TRBJ2-1, with 13 bases fitting TRBD2. Germline loops: CDR1 SGHTA, CDR2 FQGNSA. The V segment lost 6 bases and the J segment 4 bases; nucleotides outside the gene matches: 9. The CDR3 covers 17 residues. The CDR3 spells CASRKGTSGIGYNEQFF. CDR3 in DNA: TGTGCCAGCAGAAAAGGGACTAGCGGGATTGGTTACAATGAGCAGTTCTTC.

The CDR3 DNA is TGTGCCAGCAGTTACTCGCCTAGGGGGCCGGAGACTGAAGCTTTCTTT. Protein sequence: CASSYSPRGPETEAFF. The chain joins TRBV6-5 to TRBJ1-1, with TRBD1 identical over 7 bases. The CDR3 has 16 amino acids. Germline V lookup: CDR1 MNHEY, CDR2 SVGAGI. The junction had 9 bases not matched to a gene; V was cut back by 0 bases and J by 5 bases.

The gene calls are TRBV5-1 and TRBJ1-1, with D unresolved. CDR1 SGHRS and CDR2 YFSETQ come from the germline V gene. The length of the CDR3 is 13 residues. V was cut by 1 base and J by 4 bases, with 8 bases left in between. For the CDR3, the DNA is TGCGCCAGCAGCTTGAAAATAACCACTGAAGCTTTCTTT. Encoded protein: CASSLKITTEAFF.

The V and J genes are TRBV27 and TRBJ1-5; 7 positions agree with TRBD1. The CDR3 is made up of 15 amino acids. The trim removed 0 bases at V and 6 bases at J, leaving 5 bases unmatched. CDR1 is MNHEY, CDR2 SMNVEV, per germline (reference sequence). DNA for the CDR3: TGTGCCAGCAGTTTATCTTCAGGGGGTGGTCAGCCCCAGCATTTT. Its protein is CASSLSSGGGQPQHF.

The rearrangement uses TRBV11-2 and TRBJ2-5, with TRBD2 as a possible D gene (7 bases). The CDR3 sequence is 16 residues long. Germline CDR1 SGHAT, CDR2 FQNNGV. V was pared by 5 bases and J by 5 bases, with 21 bases between. For the CDR3, the DNA is TGTGCCAGCAGCCCCCGGGGTCGGGGGGCCGGGGAGACCCAGTACTTC. It yields the protein CASSPRGRGAGETQYF.

To note about this clone: The same CDR3 also results from other DNA sequences found in this sample. The chain uses TRBV5-1 and TRBJ2-2; 7 bases fit TRBD1. CDR3 length: 14 residues. V lost 4 bases, J lost 3 bases, and 3 bases stayed unmatched. Germline V gene data show CDR1 as SGHRS and CDR2 as YFSETQ. The CDR3 DNA reads TGCGCCAGCAGCCGAGGGACAGACACCGGGGAGCTGTTTTTT. Amino acids: CASSRGTDTGELFF.

This clone was seen a handful of times. The chain is built from TRBV9 and TRBJ1-6, with 7 bases that match TRBD1. CDR1 is SGDLS, CDR2 YYNGEE, per germline. The V segment lost 3 bases and the J segment 8 bases; nucleotides outside the gene matches: 5. This CDR3 contains 14 residues. CDR3 coding DNA: TGTGCCAGCAGCGGGGGACAGTCCTATTCACCCCTCCACTTT. Translation gives CASSGGQSYSPLHF.

The genes are TRBV10-2 and TRBJ2-1, with D possibly matching TRBD1 (5 bases). Germline CDR1 is WSHSY and CDR2 is SAAADI. Trimming left V 4 bases short and J 5 bases short, with 9 bases between. This CDR3 contains 13 residues. CDR3: CASSGRQNNEQFF. The CDR3 DNA follows: TGCGCCAGCAGTGGAAGACAGAACAATGAGCAGTTCTTC.

The V and J genes are TRBV7-9 and TRBJ2-3, with D perhaps TRBD2 (6 bases). V lost 0 bases to trimming and J lost 3 bases, with 10 bases between them. The CDR3 consists of 15 residues. Germline loops: CDR1 SEHNR, CDR2 FQNEAQ (reference sequence). This CDR3 is CASSLAGGRTDTQYF. DNA for the CDR3: TGTGCCAGCAGCTTAGCGGGAGGTCGAACAGATACGCAGTATTTT.

The count of this clone is one. The chain employs TRBV11-2 and TRBJ1-1; 7 bases agree with TRBD1. The germline V gene encodes CDR1 SGHAT and CDR2 FQNNGV. The trim removed 0 bases at V and 10 bases at J, leaving 11 bases unmatched. The CDR3 sequence is 15 residues long. The CDR3 bases are TGTGCCAGCAGCTTAGATGGGGGCCCACAGGGGCCAGCTTTCTTT. Amino acid sequence: CASSLDGGPQGPAFF.

The genes are TRBV30 and TRBJ1-6; TRBD1 aligns across 7 bases. The CDR3 consists of 13 residues. Germline V gene sequence: CDR1 GTSNPN, CDR2 SVGIG (reference sequence). Trimming removed 3 bases from V and 7 bases from J; junction bases left unmatched: 3. CDR3 nucleotides: TGTGCCTGGAGGCGGGACAGCAATTCACCCCTCCACTTT. Residues: CAWRRDSNSPLHF.

V is TRBV10-2 and J is TRBJ1-5, with D possibly being TRBD1 (5 bases). The CDR3 is 14 amino acids. The V end lost 2 bases, the J end lost 4 bases, and 9 bases lay between the germline ends. CDR1 and CDR2 (germline): WSHSY, SAAADI. CDR3 nucleotide sequence: TGCGCCAGCAGTGAGATTGGGGGGAATCAGCCCCAGCATTTT. Amino acids: CASSEIGGNQPQHF.

The rearrangement links TRBV5-1 to TRBJ1-3; no clear D. With 1 base removed from V and 0 bases from J, the gap between germline ends came to 14 bases. The CDR3 loop spans 17 amino acids. Germline lookup yields CDR1 SGHRS and CDR2 YFSETQ. This CDR3 reads CASSLTDDTISGNTIYF. The CDR3 region has the DNA TGCGCCAGCAGCTTGACCGACGACACCATCTCTGGAAACACCATATATTTT.

The chain recombines TRBV19 with TRBJ1-5; 8 bases match TRBD1. Trimming at V came to 7 bases and at J to 4 bases, leaving 6 bases not matched to a gene. The CDR3 runs to 14 residues. Germline loops: CDR1 LNHDA, CDR2 SQIVND (reference sequence). Written as DNA, the CDR3 is TGTGCCAGTACCTCGGGACAGGTTAATCAGCCCCAGCATTTT. This encodes CASTSGQVNQPQHF.

This clone appeared a few times. The rearrangement links TRBV5-1 to TRBJ1-3; the D is unclear. The CDR3 has 17 residues. Germline V gene lookup returns CDR1 SGHRS and CDR2 YFSETQ. V gave up 4 bases and J gave up 0 bases, with 17 bases separating them. For the CDR3, the DNA is TGCGCCAGCAGCATGACTCAACGACAAGCCTCTGGAAACACCATATATTTT. Its translation: CASSMTQRQASGNTIYF.

The J gene is TRBJ2-7, the V gene TRBV2; TRBD2 agrees at 9 bases. The ends lost 1 base at V and 6 bases at J; junction bases unmatched: 4. This CDR3 is built from 14 residues. Germline V gives CDR1 SNHLY, CDR2 FYNNEI. The CDR3 nucleotides read TGTGCCAGCAGTGAAGGCGGGAGGGCCAGCGAGCAGTACTTC. This encodes CASSEGGRASEQYF.

Concerning this clone itself: A much larger clone lies a single base off, so this may be a read error. Distinct nucleotide sequences in the sample also encode this CDR3. This chain links TRBV7-9 with TRBJ2-3; no reliable D call. Per the germline V gene, CDR1 is SEHNR and CDR2 is FQNEAQ (reference sequence). Trimming took off 1 base at V and 6 bases at J, with 2 bases between the two ends. This CDR3 region has 11 residues. CDR3 bases: TGTGCCAGCAGCTTAGTGGATACGCAGTATTTT. Encoded protein: CASSLVDTQYF.

This chain connects TRBV18 to TRBJ1-1; D may be TRBD1 (6 bases). The CDR3 covers 14 residues. With 6 bases removed from V and 2 bases from J, the gap between germline ends came to 13 bases. CDR1 KGHSH and CDR2 LQKENI come from the germline V gene. The CDR3 sequence is CASSMDRTNTEAFF. The CDR3 region has the DNA TGTGCCAGCTCCATGGACAGAACTAACACTGAAGCTTTCTTT.

The J gene is TRBJ2-6, the V gene TRBV11-2; D ambiguous. V was trimmed by 5 bases and J by 0 bases, leaving 5 bases between them. Germline CDR1 and CDR2: SGHAT and FQNNGV. The length of the CDR3 is 14 residues. The CDR3: CASSRVSGANVLTF. CDR3 sequence (DNA): TGTGCCAGCAGCCGAGTCTCTGGGGCCAACGTCCTGACTTTC.

The genes are TRBV11-2 and TRBJ1-2; D possibly corresponds to TRBD1 (6 bases). Germline CDR1 is SGHAT and CDR2 is FQNNGV. V dropped 5 bases and J dropped 6 bases, with 13 bases sitting between them. CDR3 size: 13 residues. The CDR3 region is CASSPRGADGYTF. As DNA, the CDR3 is TGTGCCAGCAGCCCCCGGGGGGCGGATGGCTACACCTTC.

The chain joins TRBV9 to TRBJ2-7, with 8 nucleotides matching TRBD1. Germline CDR1 reads SGDLS; CDR2 reads YYNGEE. J was trimmed by 3 bases and V by 4 bases; bases with no gene match: 9. This CDR3 spans 15 amino acids. DNA of the CDR3: TGTGCCAGCAGCCCCAAGTCGGGACAGGTCTACGAGCAGTACTTC. It codes for CASSPKSGQVYEQYF.

Only a few counts were recorded for this clone. J is TRBJ2-1 and V is TRBV5-8; D remains ambiguous. The CDR3 is 16 amino acids. CDR1 SGHTS and CDR2 YDEGEE come from the germline V gene. The V and J ends lost 5 bases and 0 bases respectively, with 15 bases between them. The CDR3 sequence: CASRWAASSSYNEQFF. The CDR3 DNA follows: TGTGCCAGCAGGTGGGCAGCCAGCAGCTCCTACAATGAGCAGTTCTTC.

This clone appeared a single time. The V and J genes are TRBV30 and TRBJ2-4; either TRBD1 or TRBD2 may supply D (5 bases each). V shed 1 base and J shed 0 bases, with 13 bases lying between them. The V gene's germline CDR1 is GTSNPN and CDR2 SVGIG (reference sequence). The length of the CDR3 is 16 residues. The CDR3 region has the DNA TGTGCCTGGAGTGGGGCAGGGCGGGTAGCCAAAAACATTCAGTACTTC. It specifies CAWSGAGRVAKNIQYF.